This passage covers 32 T cell receptor beta chains from one sample sequenced in a study of T cells in Graves' hyperthyroidism and ophthalmopathy (dated 2019 in TCRdb). The library came from multiplex PCR. The data were produced on an Illumina HiSeq 2000. The TCR beta CDR3 regions were amplified from the RNA transcripts. The first round of RT-PCR for the TCR CDR3 was performed with the HTBI primer set and the Qiagen OneStep RT-PCR kit. TCRdb trimmed public reads at Q25 via fastp, called clones via MiXCR and kept in-frame beta chains. Rows matching on CDR3 protein sequence are summarized as one entry with the most common DNA and genes. The sample yields more than 500,000 distinct CDR3 sequences; about a sixth were counted once. In total, the top ten clones hold 3.5% to 4% of the sample. The sample comprised blood. These receptor sequences come from a woman aged 25 to 39 with Graves' hyperthyroidism.

This clonotype has a handful of counts. This sequence joins TRBV2 and TRBJ1-3; 8 nucleotides line up with TRBD1. V lost 6 bases to trimming and J lost 7 bases; unmatched junction nucleotides: 11. Germline V gene sequence: CDR1 SNHLY, CDR2 FYNNEI. The CDR3 is made up of 15 amino acids. The CDR3 here is CASRPTGESRNTIYF. DNA of the CDR3: TGTGCCAGCAGACCGACAGGGGAGTCAAGGAACACCATATATTTT.

This clonotype was recorded at least ten times. The chain recombines TRBV20-1 with TRBJ2-7; a weak D match, TRBD2 (5 bases). Germline V gene sequence: CDR1 DFQATT, CDR2 SNEGSKA (reference sequence). This CDR3 is built from 13 residues. CDR3: CSPPRASCYEQYF. CDR3 in DNA: TGCAGCCCCCCTCGGGCTAGCTGCTACGAGCAGTACTTC.

This clonotype was observed many times. The genes are TRBV28 and TRBJ2-1; no clear D. This CDR3 comprises 14 residues. CDR1 and CDR2 from the germline V gene are MDHEN and SYDVKM. Trimming took off 5 bases at V and 5 bases at J, with 13 bases between the two ends. CDR3 bases: TGTGCCAGCAGTGAACGACTGGGGAACAATGAGCAGTTCTTC. Its translation is CASSERLGNNEQFF.

This clonotype has at least ten counts. This chain uses TRBV2 with TRBJ2-7; TRBD1 aligns across 7 bases. This CDR3 spans 15 amino acids. Germline loops: CDR1 SNHLY, CDR2 FYNNEI. Trimming cost V 3 bases and J 4 bases; bases outside gene matches: 9. This CDR3 is CASSEGQLQIYEQYF. CDR3 in DNA: TGTGCCAGCAGTGAGGGACAGCTTCAGATTTACGAGCAGTACTTC.

This chain uses TRBV5-1 with TRBJ2-5; 7 nucleotides agree with TRBD1. CDR1 is SGHRS, CDR2 YFSETQ, per germline. The junction had 8 bases not matched to a gene; V was cut back by 5 bases and J by 4 bases. The CDR3 is 14 residues long. The CDR3 sequence: CASRDAGTAETQYF. The CDR3 DNA sequence: TGCGCCAGCAGAGATGCCGGGACAGCAGAGACCCAGTACTTC.

This clonotype was seen at least ten times. V usage is TRBV28 and J usage is TRBJ1-1; 9 bases agree with TRBD1. J lost 10 bases, V lost 6 bases, and 9 bases had no gene match. Germline-derived CDR1 and CDR2 are MDHEN and SYDVKM. The CDR3 runs to 13 residues. In DNA form, the CDR3 reads TGTGCCAGCAGCCCCGGACAGGGGTTAGGAGCTTTCTTT. It codes for CASSPGQGLGAFF.

This sequence joins TRBV6-1 and TRBJ1-6; D remains ambiguous. V was shortened by 1 base and J by 8 bases, with 6 bases between the two germline ends. The germline gives CDR1 MNHNS, CDR2 SASEGT. The CDR3 sequence is 13 residues long. CDR3 protein: CASSEGKDSPLHF. The DNA of the CDR3 is TGTGCCAGCAGTGAAGGGAAGGATTCACCCCTCCACTTT.

J is TRBJ2-3 and V is TRBV10-3; 7 positions agree with TRBD2. J was trimmed by 5 bases and V by 8 bases; bases with no gene match: 1. Germline CDR1 is ENHRY and CDR2 is SYGVKD. The CDR3 extends over 11 amino acids. CDR3 DNA sequence: TGTGCCATCGGGGGGGGAGATACGCAGTATTTT. It translates to CAIGGGDTQYF.

This clonotype was recorded at least ten times. The rearrangement uses TRBV11-2 and TRBJ1-1, with unresolved D. The V and J ends lost 5 bases and 0 bases respectively, with 7 bases between them. Germline CDR1 is SGHAT and CDR2 is FQNNGV. The CDR3 length is 13 residues. Written as DNA, the CDR3 is TGTGCCAGCAGCCATAATTTGAACACTGAAGCTTTCTTT. Its protein is CASSHNLNTEAFF.

This clonotype was seen a few times. The V call is TRBV7-3, the J call TRBJ2-7, with 9 bases matching TRBD2. Germline CDR1 SGHTA, CDR2 FQGTGA. The J segment lost 7 bases and the V segment lost 5 bases, leaving 12 bases of the junction unmatched. The CDR3 is 15 residues long. Written as DNA, the CDR3 is TGTGCCAGCAGCCAAACGGCGGGAGGGCCGGGGGAGCAGTACTTC. It codes for CASSQTAGGPGEQYF.

Note on this clonotype: One end of the junction varies from germline; a read error may be responsible. The rearrangement links TRBV5-1 to TRBJ1-2; TRBD1 is a possible D gene (6 bases). CDR1 is SGHRS and CDR2 is YFSETQ in the germline V gene. The CDR3 contains 14 residues. The CDR3 reads CASSLVGANYGYAF. The CDR3 DNA sequence: TGCGCCAGCAGCTTGGTGGGGGCTAACTATGGCTACGCCTTC.

This clonotype showed up many times. This chain uses TRBV6-1 with TRBJ1-3; 7 bases agree with TRBD1. The V gene end was trimmed by 6 bases and the J gene end by 4 bases; junction bases not matched to a gene: 6. The germline gives CDR1 MNHNS, CDR2 SASEGT. CDR3 length: 14 amino acids. The CDR3 spells CASSHRGSGNTIYF. In DNA form, the CDR3 reads TGTGCCAGCAGCCACAGGGGTTCGGGAAACACCATATATTTT.

This clonotype was recorded many times. The rearrangement uses TRBV28 and TRBJ2-7, with 8 bases aligning to TRBD1. The CDR3 loop spans 15 amino acids. Germline loops: CDR1 MDHEN, CDR2 SYDVKM. Losses at the gene ends were 7 bases for V and 4 bases for J; bases not matched to a gene: 12. This CDR3 is CASTSGGARVYEQYF. The CDR3 DNA follows: TGTGCCAGCACCTCAGGGGGCGCCCGAGTTTACGAGCAGTACTTC.

This sequence joins TRBV13 and TRBJ1-1, with TRBD1 identical over 12 bases. CDR1 is PRHDT, CDR2 FYEKMQ, per germline (reference sequence). This CDR3 region has 14 residues. The trim removed 8 bases at V and 4 bases at J, leaving 5 bases unmatched. CDR3 sequence reads: CASPGQGASTEAFF. The CDR3 nucleotides read TGTGCCAGCCCGGGACAGGGGGCGAGCACTGAAGCTTTCTTT. Full variable domain (missing parts from reference TRBV13 and TRBJ1-1): AAGVIQSPRHLIKEKRETATLKCYPIPRHDTVYWYQQGPGQDPQFLISFYEKMQSDKGSIPDRFSAQQFSDYHSELNMSSLELGDSALYFCASPGQGASTEAFFGQGTRLTVV.

The table lists this clonotype with many counts. The V and J genes are TRBV29-1 and TRBJ2-1; 10 positions agree with TRBD2. The CDR3 totals 14 residues. V shed 7 bases, J shed 4 bases, and the junction held 7 bases outside the gene matches. From germline, CDR1 is SQVTM and CDR2 ANQGSEA. CDR3 DNA: TGCAGCGCCGGCCTAGCGGGAGCATACAATGAGCAGTTCTTC. Its translation: CSAGLAGAYNEQFF.

This clonotype was observed at least ten times. The chain couples TRBV3-1 to TRBJ2-7, with D uncertain. There are 13 residues in the CDR3. V lost 6 bases and J lost 5, with 14 bases in between. CDR1 is LGHDT, CDR2 YNNKEL, per germline (reference sequence). The DNA for the CDR3 is TGTGCCAGCAGTCCGATCGGGTACAACGAGCAGTACTTC. Its translation: CASSPIGYNEQYF.

This clonotype showed up just a few times. Germline and junction disagree at one end, which may indicate a read error. The chain recombines TRBV7-8 with TRBJ1-1, with unresolved D. CDR3 size: 11 residues. The germline V gene has CDR1 SGHVS and CDR2 FQNEAQ. The CDR3 loop reads CVSSLRSEAFF. CDR3 bases: TGTGTCAGCAGCTTAAGGTCGGAAGCTTTCTTT.

The chain recombines TRBV6-1 with TRBJ2-1, with 8 bases aligning to TRBD1. The CDR3 totals 13 residues. J gave up 7 bases and V 4 bases, and 3 bases lay outside the gene matches. Germline V lookup: CDR1 MNHNS, CDR2 SASEGT. CDR3 sequence reads: CASSGTGWNEQFF. In nucleotides, the CDR3 is TGTGCCAGCAGTGGGACAGGGTGGAATGAGCAGTTCTTC.

The J gene is TRBJ2-1, the V gene TRBV7-3, with 8 bases lining up with TRBD2. The V gene end was trimmed by 5 bases and the J gene end by 6 bases; junction bases not matched to a gene: 9. Germline V gives CDR1 SGHTA, CDR2 FQGTGA. The CDR3 spans 15 residues. The CDR3: CASSPGAGEVNEQFF. CDR3 nucleotides: TGTGCCAGCAGCCCCGGAGCGGGAGAAGTCAATGAGCAGTTCTTC. The full variable domain, in which reference TRBV7-3 and TRBJ2-1 provide the parts outside the CDR3, is GAGVSQTPSNKVTEKGKYVELRCDPISGHTALYWYRQSLGQGPEFLIYFQGTGAADDSGLPNDRFFAVRPEGSVSTLKIQRTERGDSAVYLCASSPGAGEVNEQFFGPGTRLTVL.

This clonotype was detected only a few times. V is TRBV6-1 and J is TRBJ1-1; D gene unclear. The CDR3 contains 11 residues. Germline CDR1 MNHNS, CDR2 SASEGT. V was clipped by 7 bases and J by 3 bases, with 6 bases between them. The CDR3 DNA is TGTGCCAGCAAGGGAGACACTGAAGCTTTCTTT. It codes for CASKGDTEAFF.

The chain employs TRBV12-3 or TRBV12-4 and TRBJ2-7; D not certain. The germline V and J ends were trimmed by 3 bases and 2 bases, with 8 bases remaining between them. The CDR3 sequence is 13 residues long. CDR3 nucleotide sequence: TGTGCCAGCAGTTTTGGGTCCCCCTACGAGCAGTACTTC. This gives the protein CASSFGSPYEQYF.

The J gene is TRBJ2-1, the V gene TRBV7-3; 8 bases are shared with TRBD2. The CDR3 is 16 amino acids. The V and J ends lost 4 bases and 4 bases, in that order; junction bases with no gene match: 9. Germline V gives CDR1 SGHTA, CDR2 FQGTGA. This CDR3 is CASSSSAGVVYNEQFF. DNA for the CDR3: TGTGCCAGCAGCTCCTCAGCGGGAGTTGTTTACAATGAGCAGTTCTTC. Drawing the rest from reference TRBV7-3 and TRBJ2-1, the complete variable domain is GAGVSQTPSNKVTEKGKYVELRCDPISGHTALYWYRQSLGQGPEFLIYFQGTGAADDSGLPNDRFFAVRPEGSVSTLKIQRTERGDSAVYLCASSSSAGVVYNEQFFGPGTRLTVL.

This clonotype was counted many times. The CDR3 DNA follows: TGTGCCAGCAGCTTAGCGGGAGTCGGCCCTACTGAGACCCAGTACTTC. Translation: CASSLAGVGPTETQYF. The chain is built from TRBV7-2 and TRBJ2-5; possible D gene TRBD2, 5 bases. The CDR3 length is 16 residues. CDR1 and CDR2 from the germline V gene are SGHTA and FQGNSA. The ends were cut back, 0 bases at V and 5 bases at J, with 16 bases in the middle.

This clonotype was detected many times. The rearrangement joins TRBV12-3 or TRBV12-4 to TRBJ2-1; D ambiguous. Trimming removed 2 bases at V and 4 bases at J, with 6 bases between. The CDR3 spans 13 residues. The CDR3 coding sequence is TGTGCCAGCAGTTTATCAGGTTACAATGAGCAGTTCTTC. This sequence encodes CASSLSGYNEQFF.

The chain combines TRBV27 with TRBJ2-7; weak D call: TRBD2 (6 bases). V dropped 0 bases and J dropped 3 bases, with 12 bases sitting between them. This CDR3 region has 15 residues. CDR1 and CDR2 (germline): MNHEY, SMNVEV (reference sequence). CDR3 nucleotide sequence: TGTGCCAGCAGTTTATCGGCGGGGAACTACTACGAGCAGTACTTC. Protein product: CASSLSAGNYYEQYF.

The chain couples TRBV15 to TRBJ2-7; TRBD2 matches at 10 bases. The length of the CDR3 is 16 residues. V gave up 1 base and J gave up 4 bases; unmatched junction bases: 7. Germline V lookup: CDR1 LNHNV, CDR2 YYDKDF (reference sequence). CDR3 sequence: CATSRADLAGVYEQYF. In DNA, the CDR3 is TGTGCCACCAGCAGAGCGGATCTAGCGGGAGTTTACGAGCAGTACTTC.

This clonotype came up many times. The CDR3 DNA reads TGTGCCAGCAGTTCCGACAGGGGGCAAGAGACCCAGTACTTC. It yields the protein CASSSDRGQETQYF. The rearrangement uses TRBV28 and TRBJ2-5, with 9 bases aligning to TRBD1. This CDR3 contains 14 residues. Germline loops: CDR1 MDHEN, CDR2 SYDVKM. V shed 4 bases, J shed 2 bases, and the junction held 2 bases outside the gene matches.

Many counts were recorded for this clonotype. The chain is built from TRBV2 and TRBJ2-1; D not certain. The CDR3 loop spans 13 amino acids. The V end lost 6 bases, the J end lost 5 bases, and 11 bases lay between the germline ends. Germline V gene data show CDR1 as SNHLY and CDR2 as FYNNEI. CDR3 amino acids: CASRRDANNEQFF. CDR3 nucleotide sequence: TGTGCCAGCAGAAGAGACGCTAACAATGAGCAGTTCTTC.

This clonotype was seen ten or more times. The V gene is TRBV6-2 or TRBV6-3, the J gene TRBJ2-3, with D unresolved. Trimming took off 4 bases at V and 4 bases at J, with 12 bases between the two ends. The CDR3 sequence is 14 residues long. CDR1 MNHEY and CDR2 SVGEGT come from the germline V gene. In DNA form, the CDR3 reads TGTGCCAGCAGTTCACCGTTTGAGGCAGATACGCAGTATTTT. Translating it yields CASSSPFEADTQYF.

The chain recombines TRBV7-6 with TRBJ1-1, with TRBD1 matching over 9 bases. This CDR3 is built from 14 residues. Trimming at V came to 5 bases and at J to 4 bases, leaving 5 bases not matched to a gene. Looked up from germline, CDR1 is SGHVS and CDR2 is FNYEAQ. This CDR3 reads CASSPRTGATEAFF. The CDR3 nucleotides read TGTGCCAGCAGCCCCAGGACAGGGGCCACTGAAGCTTTCTTT.

This clonotype was seen ten or more times. The chain has TRBV28 and TRBJ1-1; D remains ambiguous. This CDR3 contains 14 residues. V was pared by 1 base and J by 7 bases, with 13 bases between. Germline CDR1 and CDR2: MDHEN and SYDVKM. The chain's CDR3 is CASSLSGPTLEAFF. The CDR3 bases are TGTGCCAGCAGTTTATCAGGTCCCACCCTTGAAGCTTTCTTT.

This clonotype was found many times. This chain joins TRBV2 and TRBJ2-3; D not certain. CDR3 length equals 16 residues. The germline gives CDR1 SNHLY, CDR2 FYNNEI. V lost 0 bases to trimming and J lost 0 bases, with 10 bases between them. The CDR3 is CASSEAIIMSTDTQYF. The CDR3 bases are TGTGCCAGCAGTGAAGCTATTATTATGAGCACAGATACGCAGTATTTT.